Each of the 20 T cell receptor beta chains below was sequenced from the same sample in a study of CD8+ T cells in alopecia areata. The treatment: oral pan-JAK inhibitor, 5-10 mg twice daily. Sequencing used cDNA as its template, made by extracting RNA and reverse transcribing it. Generated by immunoSEQ multiplex PCR, the TCRdb table keeps only in-frame clones and is missing some. This table has about 150,000 clones, 50% to 70% appearing once. Sample: CD4+ T cells sorted from blood, taken at week 4, from a patient treated with tofacitinib. The receptor set was obtained from a human donor with alopecia areata.

This clone has a count of ten or more. V usage is TRBV5-1 and J usage is TRBJ2-3, with TRBD2 matching 11 bases. CDR1 is SGHRS, CDR2 YFSETQ, per germline. The trim removed 4 bases at V and 4 bases at J, leaving 5 bases unmatched. The CDR3 is 15 amino acids. CDR3 amino acids: CASSISGGAPDTQYF. CDR3 DNA: TGCGCCAGCAGCATTAGCGGGGGGGCCCCAGATACGCAGTATTTT.

V gene TRBV2 combines with J gene TRBJ1-6; D uncertain. Per germline, CDR1 SNHLY and CDR2 FYNNEI. The CDR3 loop spans 14 amino acids. The V gene lost 7 bases and the J gene lost 5 bases, with 12 bases spanning the gap. The chain's CDR3 is CASTQEGNNSPLHF. Written as DNA, the CDR3 is TGTGCCAGCACCCAGGAAGGGAATAATTCACCCCTCCACTTT.

The CDR3 sequence is CAWSRAGNYGYTF. For the CDR3, the DNA is TGTGCCTGGAGCCGGGCAGGGAACTATGGCTACACCTTC. The gene calls are TRBV30 and TRBJ1-2; a weak D match, TRBD1 (5 bases). Trimming stripped 3 bases from V and 2 bases from J, with 10 bases between. This CDR3 comprises 13 residues. Germline V CDR1 and CDR2: GTSNPN, SVGIG (reference sequence).

The V gene is TRBV15, the J gene TRBJ2-7; either TRBD1 or TRBD2 may supply D (7 bases each). V shed 1 base and J shed 4 bases, with 17 bases lying between them. This CDR3 spans 16 amino acids. CDR1 is LNHNV, CDR2 YYDKDF, per germline (reference sequence). The CDR3: CATSRGGRGQFYEQYF. In DNA form, the CDR3 reads TGTGCCACCAGCAGAGGAGGGAGGGGGCAATTTTACGAGCAGTACTTC. Variable domain in full (rest from reference TRBV15 and TRBJ2-7): DAMVIQNPRYQVTQFGKPVTLSCSQTLNHNVMYWYQQKSSQAPKLLFHYYDKDFNNEADTPDNFQSRRPNTSFCFLDIRSPGLGDTAMYLCATSRGGRGQFYEQYFGPGTRLTVT.

The chain employs TRBV10-3 and TRBJ2-5; 10 bases are a match to TRBD1. The germline V gene has CDR1 ENHRY and CDR2 SYGVKD. After removal of 10 bases from V and 4 bases from J, the junction contained 6 bases not matched to a gene. The CDR3 totals 13 residues. The CDR3 spells CATRQGATETQYF. DNA of the CDR3: TGTGCCACTCGACAGGGGGCAACAGAGACCCAGTACTTC.

CDR3 sequence: CATSRDMLQNIQYF. The CDR3 region has the DNA TGTGCCACCAGCAGGGACATGCTACAAAACATTCAGTACTTC. The rearrangement links TRBV15 to TRBJ2-4, with a possible D match to TRBD1 (5 bases). V shed 3 bases and J shed 5 bases, with 11 bases lying between them. This CDR3 region has 14 residues. Looked up from germline, CDR1 is LNHNV and CDR2 is YYDKDF (reference sequence).

CDR3 sequence: CASSQALIDSPLHF. Here the CDR3 DNA reads TGCGCCAGCAGCCAAGCGTTGATAGATTCACCCCTCCACTTT. This chain joins TRBV4-1 and TRBJ1-6; D unresolved. CDR3 length: 14 residues. Per germline, CDR1 MGHRA and CDR2 YSYEKL. V was shortened by 1 base and J by 8 bases, with 9 bases between the two germline ends.

This clone was observed a few times. V and J are TRBV7-2 and TRBJ1-2; 7 bases align to TRBD1. The germline gives CDR1 SGHTA, CDR2 FQGNSA. The CDR3 totals 14 residues. Unmatched junction bases numbered 6, after V lost 1 base and J lost 7 bases. The CDR3 DNA sequence: TGTGCCAGCAGCTTAGGAAACCGGGACAGTGGCTACACCTTC. This encodes CASSLGNRDSGYTF.

This clone was found a few times. The chain employs TRBV29-1 and TRBJ1-1; the D is unclear. This CDR3 contains 12 residues. Germline V CDR1 and CDR2: SQVTM, ANQGSEA. V dropped 4 bases and J dropped 4 bases, with 10 bases sitting between them. CDR3 nucleotides: TGCAGCGTTGCCGGAGGGCCCACTGAAGCTTTCTTT. Its protein is CSVAGGPTEAFF.

This clone was seen just once. V is TRBV10-3 and J is TRBJ1-2, with D hard to call. Trimming removed 0 bases at V and 2 bases at J, with 7 bases between. The CDR3 has 14 residues. Germline CDR1 reads ENHRY; CDR2 reads SYGVKD. As DNA, the CDR3 is TGTGCCATCAGTGAGTCAGGAGGGAACTATGGCTACACCTTC. This sequence encodes CAISESGGNYGYTF.

V gene TRBV30 combines with J gene TRBJ2-2, with TRBD1 matching 7 bases. The CDR3 length is 14 residues. After removal of 4 bases from V and 0 bases from J, the junction contained 2 bases not matched to a gene. Germline lookup yields CDR1 GTSNPN and CDR2 SVGIG (reference sequence). The CDR3 DNA is TGTGCCTGGAACAGGGGTACGAACACCGGGGAGCTGTTTTTT. As protein: CAWNRGTNTGELFF.

The table lists this clone with a few counts. The CDR3 region has the DNA TGTGCCAGCAGCCTCTCTACCTACAATGAGCAGTTCTTC. It yields the protein CASSLSTYNEQFF. This sequence joins TRBV7-3 and TRBJ2-1; unclear D gene. This CDR3 is 13 amino acids long. Trimming removed 5 bases at V and 2 bases at J, with 7 bases between. Germline V lookup: CDR1 SGHTA, CDR2 FQGTGA.

The rearrangement uses TRBV6-1 and TRBJ2-7; 11 bases line up with TRBD1. J gave up 7 bases and V 4 bases, and 12 bases lay outside the gene matches. CDR3 length: 16 residues. Germline CDR1 MNHNS, CDR2 SASEGT. Here the CDR3 reads CASSASLDRGLGEQYF. CDR3 sequence (DNA): TGTGCCAGCAGTGCCAGCCTGGACAGGGGGCTTGGTGAGCAGTACTTC.

This clone was found a few times. The V and J genes are TRBV30 and TRBJ2-2; D remains ambiguous. Germline CDR1 is GTSNPN and CDR2 is SVGIG (reference sequence). The CDR3 contains 15 residues. Trimming took 1 base from V and 4 from J, leaving 13 bases between them. The CDR3 region has the DNA TGTGCCTGGAGTGAGGTCGGGCTACCCACCGGGGAGCTGTTTTTT. Translated: CAWSEVGLPTGELFF.

This clone was observed a handful of times. This rearrangement joins TRBV2 to TRBJ2-2; no firm D call. V was trimmed by 6 bases and J by 5 bases, leaving 4 bases between them. The CDR3 totals 11 residues. Germline values: CDR1 SNHLY, CDR2 FYNNEI. Here the CDR3 reads CASRATGELFF. The CDR3 DNA reads TGTGCCAGCAGGGCTACCGGGGAGCTGTTTTTT.

The CDR3 here is CASSEHPLNTEAFF. In nucleotides, the CDR3 is TGTGCCAGCAGTGAGCATCCTTTGAACACTGAAGCTTTCTTT. The chain uses TRBV25-1 and TRBJ1-1; D not resolved. Trimming stripped 3 bases from V and 0 bases from J, with 8 bases between. The germline V gene has CDR1 MGHDK and CDR2 SYGVNS. The CDR3 loop spans 14 amino acids.

The rearrangement joins TRBV6-1 to TRBJ1-6, with D possibly TRBD1 on 6 matching bases. CDR3 length: 15 residues. The germline gives CDR1 MNHNS, CDR2 SASEGT. The V and J ends lost 0 bases and 7 bases respectively, with 10 bases between them. This CDR3 is CASSEAQRGNSPLHF. Here the CDR3 DNA reads TGTGCCAGCAGTGAAGCGCAAAGGGGGAATTCACCCCTCCACTTT.

The chain is built from TRBV9 and TRBJ1-2, with D uncertain. The germline V gene encodes CDR1 SGDLS and CDR2 YYNGEE. The CDR3 contains 12 residues. V lost 3 bases, J lost 8 bases, and 11 bases lay in between. The CDR3, as DNA: TGTGCCAGCAGCGGCACCTACGGAGGCTACACCTTC. The encoded protein is CASSGTYGGYTF.

The V call is TRBV2, the J call TRBJ2-6, with D uncertain. This CDR3 spans 15 amino acids. V was cut by 1 base and J by 2 bases, with 6 bases left in between. Germline assignment: CDR1 SNHLY and CDR2 FYNNEI. The CDR3 here is CASSEEAPGANVLTF. The CDR3 coding sequence is TGTGCCAGCAGTGAAGAAGCCCCTGGGGCCAACGTCCTGACTTTC.

This clone was counted between two and nine times. The rearrangement joins TRBV25-1 to TRBJ2-4; no firm D call. Germline V CDR1 and CDR2: MGHDK, SYGVNS. CDR3 length equals 17 residues. V was clipped by 1 base and J by 0 bases, with 13 bases between them. The CDR3 loop is CASSEFSRFLAKNIQYF. DNA of the CDR3: TGTGCCAGCAGTGAATTTTCCAGGTTCCTAGCCAAAAACATTCAGTACTTC.